What follows are 14 T cell receptor beta chains derived from one specimen sequenced in a study of cytomegalovirus exposure and HLA in healthy donors. The method was immunoSEQ multiplex PCR; TCRdb's version includes in-frame clones alone and lacks a portion of them. Here the sample spans approximately 97,000 clones, about 95% being singletons. The source material was PBMCs. The receptors stem from a young woman in good health and CMV-seronegative.

This chain uses TRBV5-1 with TRBJ2-1; TRBD1 matches 9 bases. The J segment lost 7 bases and the V segment lost 0 bases, leaving 17 bases of the junction unmatched. The CDR3 is 19 amino acids. The germline V gene encodes CDR1 SGHRS and CDR2 YFSETQ. This chain's CDR3 is CASSLANLLGTGPGNEQFF. CDR3 nucleotide sequence: TGCGCCAGCAGCTTGGCCAATCTCTTGGGGACAGGGCCAGGAAATGAGCAGTTCTTC.

This chain joins TRBV5-5 and TRBJ2-7; 7 bases align to TRBD1. Trimming took 4 bases from V and 2 from J; bases not matched to a gene: 3. CDR1 and CDR2 (germline): SGHKS, YYEKEE (reference sequence). CDR3 length: 13 residues. The CDR3 sequence: CASSGGQTYEQYF. The CDR3 DNA is TGTGCCAGCAGCGGGGGACAGACCTACGAGCAGTACTTC.

CDR3 sequence (DNA): TGTGCCAGCAGCTTACTAGCGGGGGCCTGGCGGGGTGAGCAGTTCTTC. This encodes CASSLLAGAWRGEQFF. The genes are TRBV7-2 and TRBJ2-1; 10 nucleotides align to TRBD2. From germline, CDR1 is SGHTA and CDR2 FQGNSA. Unmatched junction bases numbered 10, after V lost 2 bases and J lost 9 bases. The CDR3 has 16 amino acids.

This clone was seen once. The DNA for the CDR3 is TGTGCCAGCAGCTCCGGACTGATGAACACTGAAGCTTTCTTT. Translating gives CASSSGLMNTEAFF. The chain joins TRBV27 to TRBJ1-1; no definite D call. Germline CDR1 and CDR2: MNHEY and SMNVEV (reference sequence). This CDR3 has 14 amino acids. V lost 6 bases, J lost 0 bases, and 11 bases lay in between.

As concerns this clone: Other DNA sequences in the same sample also yield this CDR3. CDR3 sequence (DNA): TGTGCCAGCAGTTTATCCGGGTACGAGCAGTACTTC. It yields the protein CASSLSGYEQYF. V gene TRBV27 combines with J gene TRBJ2-7; D is ambiguous. The CDR3 length is 12 residues. V shed 0 bases and J shed 4 bases, with 4 bases lying between them. Germline V gives CDR1 MNHEY, CDR2 SMNVEV (reference sequence).

The J gene is TRBJ1-1, the V gene TRBV4-1; TRBD1 agrees at 8 bases. This CDR3 spans 16 amino acids. The J segment lost 1 base and the V segment lost 2 bases, leaving 6 bases of the junction unmatched. From germline, CDR1 is MGHRA and CDR2 YSYEKL. CDR3 nucleotides: TGCGCCAGCAGCCAACCCTTAACAGGGGGGAACACTGAAGCTTTCTTT. As protein: CASSQPLTGGNTEAFF.

This clone was picked up one time. V usage is TRBV15 and J usage is TRBJ2-5, with no clear D. CDR1 and CDR2 from the germline V gene are LNHNV and YYDKDF (reference sequence). Trimming pared 0 bases from V and 2 bases from J, leaving 16 bases between. The CDR3 covers 17 residues. The CDR3 DNA is TGTGCCACCAGCAGAGATCCCGGGTCGGGTCAACAAGAGACCCAGTACTTC. Protein: CATSRDPGSGQQETQYF.

The J gene is TRBJ2-7, the V gene TRBV10-2; D is unresolved. V was cut by 0 bases and J by 6 bases, with 12 bases left in between. The CDR3 sequence is 14 residues long. The germline gives CDR1 WSHSY, CDR2 SAAADI. The CDR3 reads CASSESRIPSEQYF. The CDR3 nucleotides read TGCGCCAGCAGTGAGTCGAGGATTCCCTCCGAGCAGTACTTC.

CDR3 in amino acids: CASSERSDYNEQFF. The DNA for the CDR3 is TGTGCCAGCAGTGAAAGATCAGATTACAATGAGCAGTTCTTC. V is TRBV6-1 and J is TRBJ2-1; no firm D call. This CDR3 region has 14 residues. Trimming left V 2 bases short and J 4 bases short, with 9 bases between. In germline, CDR1 is MNHNS, CDR2 SASEGT.

This clone was seen a handful of times. The chain's CDR3 is CASTGGQYYEQYF. As DNA, the CDR3 is TGTGCCAGCACCGGGGGACAGTACTACGAGCAGTACTTC. This sequence joins TRBV2 and TRBJ2-7; a possible D gene is TRBD1 (7 bases). Germline loops: CDR1 SNHLY, CDR2 FYNNEI. This CDR3 has 13 amino acids. V was trimmed by 7 bases and J by 3 bases, leaving 13 bases between them. The full variable domain, completed using reference TRBV2 and TRBJ2-7, is EPEVTQTPSHQVTQMGQEVILRCVPISNHLYFYWYRQILGQKVEFLVSFYNNEISEKSEIFDDQFSVERPDGSNFTLKIRSTKLEDSAMYFCASTGGQYYEQYFGPGTRLTVT.

This chain links TRBV6-1 with TRBJ1-5; no reliable D call. This CDR3 region has 13 residues. V lost 4 bases to trimming and J lost 4 bases, with 8 bases between them. Germline V gene data show CDR1 as MNHNS and CDR2 as SASEGT. DNA of the CDR3: TGTGCCAGCAGTGGAGTTGTGAATCAGCCCCAGCATTTT. Its protein is CASSGVVNQPQHF.

The chain employs TRBV19 and TRBJ1-2, with 8 bases identical to TRBD1. Losses at the gene ends were 4 bases for V and 3 bases for J; bases not matched to a gene: 1. Germline V CDR1 and CDR2: LNHDA, SQIVND (reference sequence). This CDR3 spans 13 amino acids. CDR3 sequence (DNA): TGTGCCAGTAGTAGGGACAGGCACTATGGCTACACCTTC. It translates to CASSRDRHYGYTF.

The chain employs TRBV9 and TRBJ1-1; D gene ambiguous. Germline assignment: CDR1 SGDLS and CDR2 YYNGEE. This CDR3 is built from 15 residues. The V and J ends lost 0 bases and 0 bases respectively, with 9 bases between them. CDR3 loop: CASSVGQNMNTEAFF. CDR3 DNA sequence: TGTGCCAGCAGCGTAGGGCAGAACATGAACACTGAAGCTTTCTTT.

The gene calls are TRBV30 and TRBJ2-3; TRBD2 matches at 9 bases. Losses at the gene ends were 0 bases for V and 1 base for J; bases not matched to a gene: 5. CDR1 is GTSNPN, CDR2 SVGIG, per germline (reference sequence). The CDR3 totals 16 residues. CDR3 in amino acids: CAWSVGAGGRTDTQYF. DNA for the CDR3: TGTGCCTGGAGTGTAGGAGCGGGAGGTCGCACAGATACGCAGTATTTT.